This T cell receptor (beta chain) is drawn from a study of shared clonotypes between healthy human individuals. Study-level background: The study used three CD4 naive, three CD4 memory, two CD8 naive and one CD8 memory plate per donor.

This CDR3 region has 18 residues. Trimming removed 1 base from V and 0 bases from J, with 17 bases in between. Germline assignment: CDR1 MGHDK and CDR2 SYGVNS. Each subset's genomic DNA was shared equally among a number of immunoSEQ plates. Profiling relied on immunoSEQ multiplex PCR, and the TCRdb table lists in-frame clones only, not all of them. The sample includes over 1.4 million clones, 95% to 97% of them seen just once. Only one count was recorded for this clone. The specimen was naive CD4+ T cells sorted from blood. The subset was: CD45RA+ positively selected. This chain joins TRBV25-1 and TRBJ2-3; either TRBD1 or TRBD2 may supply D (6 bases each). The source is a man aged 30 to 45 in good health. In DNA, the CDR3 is TGTGCCAGCAGTGAATTACGGGGGCTGACGAAAAGCACAGATACGCAGTATTTT. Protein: CASSELRGLTKSTDTQYF.